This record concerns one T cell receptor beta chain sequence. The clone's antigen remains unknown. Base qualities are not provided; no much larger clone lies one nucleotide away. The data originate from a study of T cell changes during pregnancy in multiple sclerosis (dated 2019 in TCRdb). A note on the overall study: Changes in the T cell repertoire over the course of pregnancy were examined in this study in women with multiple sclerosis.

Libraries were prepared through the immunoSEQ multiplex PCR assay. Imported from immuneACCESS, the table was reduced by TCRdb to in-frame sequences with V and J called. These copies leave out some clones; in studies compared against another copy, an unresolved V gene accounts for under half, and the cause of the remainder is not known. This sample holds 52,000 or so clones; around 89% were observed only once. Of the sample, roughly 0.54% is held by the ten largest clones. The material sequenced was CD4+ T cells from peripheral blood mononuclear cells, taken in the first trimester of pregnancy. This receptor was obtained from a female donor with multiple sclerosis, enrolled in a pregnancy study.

The DNA sequence follows: TGTGCCAGCAGCCAAGGGGGGGGAGATACGCAGTATTTT. It translates to CASSQGGGDTQYF. This chain is built from TRBV14 and TRBJ2-3, and 7 junctional nucleotides match TRBD2. According to the germline V gene, CDR1 reads SGHDN and CDR2 reads FVKESK. Relative to germline, V is missing 1 base and J is missing 5 bases, with 0 bases of the junction outside any gene match. Reading from cysteine to phenylalanine, the CDR3 counts 13 amino acids. Only CDR3 DNA remains: 39 bases, in frame from the first base. The CDR3 plus the reference TRBV14 and TRBJ2-3 genes for the other parts give the full variable domain: EAGVTQFPSHSVIEKGQTVTLRCDPISGHDNLYWYRRVMGKEIKFLLHFVKESKQDESGMPNNRFLAERTGGTYSTLKVQPAELEDSGVYFCASSQGGGDTQYFGPGTRLTVL.